This section outlines one T cell receptor beta chain sequence together with its context. This specimen comes from a study of shared clonotypes between healthy human individuals. CDR1 and CDR2 (germline): MGHRA, YSYEKL. CDR3 length: 16 amino acids. V was clipped by 4 bases and J by 5 bases; unmatched bases: 8. CD45RO-negative, CCR7-positively selected cells formed the naive CD8 fraction, excluding terminally differentiated effector memory CD45RA+ cells. Sequenced by immunoSEQ multiplex PCR; TCRdb stores in-frame clones only, minus some. The table shows hundreds of thousands of clones, with about 95% occurring only once.

The receptor was derived from a woman aged 25-40 years in good health. V and J are TRBV4-1 and TRBJ2-2; TRBD2 matches at 9 bases. Source material: naive CD8+ T cells sorted from blood. CDR3 nucleotide sequence: TGCGCCAGCAGCCTTGCGGGGGGGCCCGCGACCGGGGAGCTGTTTTTT. It is translated as CASSLAGGPATGELFF.